This T cell receptor beta chain was profiled in a study of blood T cells in healthy people across ages. Overall study findings and caveats: Donor CMV infection status was unknown, possibly confounding age-related changes in expanded clonotypes.

There are a few counts of this clonotype. As yet, its antigen is unknown. With a J-beta primer mix and a sample-barcoded 5' primer, a second PCR ran 7 to 11 cycles. From the 5' RACE reads, TCRdb called clonotypes with MiXCR, one entry per CDR3 protein. The sample has over 600,000 distinct CDR3 sequences, 46% seen once. J was trimmed by 7 bases and V by 3 bases; bases with no gene match: 1. Germline CDR1 and CDR2: LNHNV and YYDKDF (reference sequence). This CDR3 spans 14 amino acids. The chain combines TRBV15 with TRBJ1-4, with 11 nucleotides matching TRBD1. The sequence was collected from a man older than 75 in good health. The specimen sequenced was blood. CDR3 protein: CATSRDRGREKLFF. The CDR3 region has the DNA TGTGCCACCAGCAGGGACAGGGGGCGTGAAAAACTGTTTTTT.